The entry below describes one TCR beta chain. Its antigen is currently unknown. The data stem from a study of shared clonotypes between healthy human individuals. Findings and caveats of the study: Shared clonotypes across all four donors exceeded non-shared ones in generation probability.

Terminally differentiated effector memory CD45RA+ cells were excluded by CCR7 positive selection of CD45RO-negative cells. Data came from immunoSEQ multiplex PCR; TCRdb stores just in-frame clones and leaves some out. The data contain roughly 2 million clones, approximately 95% of them seen just once; the ten biggest clones take up about 1.1%. There are 19 residues in the CDR3. With 4 bases clipped from V and 0 bases from J, the junction kept 11 bases outside the gene matches. Germline-derived CDR1 and CDR2 are SGHTA and FQGNSA. Sequenced sample: naive CD8+ T cells sorted from blood. This TCR was sampled from a man between 18 and 29 years old in good health. The chain employs TRBV7-2 and TRBJ2-1; 11 nucleotides align to TRBD2. The CDR3 DNA reads as TGTGCCAGCAGCTCGGGACTAGCGGAAGAAACGAGCTCCTACAATGAGCAGTTCTTC. As protein: CASSSGLAEETSSYNEQFF.